The source of this T cell receptor beta chain is a study of blood T cell repertoires in COVID-19. The wider study: Acute and convalescent COVID-19 samples came from the United States, Italy and Spain.

Germline CDR1 is LGHNT and CDR2 is FRNRAP. This CDR3 has 15 residues. Trimming took 6 bases from V and 8 from J; bases not matched to a gene: 10. The method was immunoSEQ multiplex PCR; TCRdb's version includes in-frame clones alone and lacks a portion of them. The sample lists over 45,000 clones; approximately 86% were seen once. The table lists this clone with a count of one. V is TRBV12-5 and J is TRBJ2-1; TRBD2 matches 10 bases. The receptor was derived from an elderly woman with acute or convalescent COVID-19. Sequenced material: peripheral blood. Here the CDR3 DNA reads TGTGCTAGTGGGGGGCTAGCGGGGGCTCAGGATGAGCAGTTCTTC. This sequence encodes CASGGLAGAQDEQFF.